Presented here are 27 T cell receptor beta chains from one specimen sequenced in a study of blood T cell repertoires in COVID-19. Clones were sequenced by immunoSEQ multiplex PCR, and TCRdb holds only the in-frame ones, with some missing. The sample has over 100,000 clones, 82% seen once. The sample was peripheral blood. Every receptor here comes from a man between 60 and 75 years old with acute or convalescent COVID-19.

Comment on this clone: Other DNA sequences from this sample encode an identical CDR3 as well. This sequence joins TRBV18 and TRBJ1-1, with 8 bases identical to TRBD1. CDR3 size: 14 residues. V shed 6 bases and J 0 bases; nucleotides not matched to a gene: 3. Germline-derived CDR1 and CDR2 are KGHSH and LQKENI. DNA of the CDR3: TGTGCCAGCTCTCAGACAGGGGTGAACACTGAAGCTTTCTTT. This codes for CASSQTGVNTEAFF.

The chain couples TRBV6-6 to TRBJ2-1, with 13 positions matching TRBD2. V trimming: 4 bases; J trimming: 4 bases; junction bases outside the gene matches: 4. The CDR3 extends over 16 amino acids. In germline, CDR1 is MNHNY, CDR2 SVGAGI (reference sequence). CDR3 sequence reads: CASSLPGLAGYNEQFF. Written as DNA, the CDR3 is TGTGCCAGCAGTTTACCGGGACTAGCGGGGTACAATGAGCAGTTCTTC.

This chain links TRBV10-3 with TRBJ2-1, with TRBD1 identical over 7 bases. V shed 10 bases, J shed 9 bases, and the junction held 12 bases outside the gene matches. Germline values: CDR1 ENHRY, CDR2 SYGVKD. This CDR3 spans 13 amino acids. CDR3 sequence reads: CATQRQGSFEQFF. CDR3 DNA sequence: TGTGCCACCCAACGACAGGGTTCTTTTGAGCAGTTCTTC.

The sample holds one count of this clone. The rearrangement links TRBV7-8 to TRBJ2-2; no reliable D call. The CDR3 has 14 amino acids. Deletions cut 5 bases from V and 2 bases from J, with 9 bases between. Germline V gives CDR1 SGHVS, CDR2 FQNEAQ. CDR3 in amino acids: CASSPVINTGELFF. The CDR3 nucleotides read TGTGCCAGCAGCCCGGTCATCAACACCGGGGAGCTGTTTTTT. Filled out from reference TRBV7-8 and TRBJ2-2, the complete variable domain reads GAGVSQSPRYKVAKRGQDVALRCDPISGHVSLFWYQQALGQGPEFLTYFQNEAQLDKSGLPSDRFFAERPEGSVSTLKIQRTQQEDSAVYLCASSPVINTGELFFGEGSRLTVL.

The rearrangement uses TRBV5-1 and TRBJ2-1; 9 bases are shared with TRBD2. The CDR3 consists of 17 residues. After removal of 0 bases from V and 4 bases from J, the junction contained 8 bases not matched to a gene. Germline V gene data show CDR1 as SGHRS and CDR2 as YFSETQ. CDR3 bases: TGCGCCAGCAGCTTGGGGGGGACTAGCAACATATACAATGAGCAGTTCTTC. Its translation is CASSLGGTSNIYNEQFF.

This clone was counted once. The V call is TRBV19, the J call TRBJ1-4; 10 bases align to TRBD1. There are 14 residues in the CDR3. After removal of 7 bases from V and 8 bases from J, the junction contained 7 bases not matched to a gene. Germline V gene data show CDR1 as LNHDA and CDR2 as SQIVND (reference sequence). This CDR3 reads CASTGTGVTEKLFF. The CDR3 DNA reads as TGTGCCAGTACGGGGACAGGGGTAACCGAAAAACTGTTTTTT. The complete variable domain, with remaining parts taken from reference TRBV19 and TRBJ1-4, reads DGGITQSPKYLFRKEGQNVTLSCEQNLNHDAMYWYRQDPGQGLRLIYYSQIVNDFQKGDIAEGYSVSREKKESFPLTVTSAQKNPTAFYLCASTGTGVTEKLFFGSGTQLSVL.

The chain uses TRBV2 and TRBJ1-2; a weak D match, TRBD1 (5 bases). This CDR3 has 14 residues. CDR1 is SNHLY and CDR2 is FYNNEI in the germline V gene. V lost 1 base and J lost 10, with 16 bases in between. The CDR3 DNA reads TGTGCCAGCAGTGAAGGGCAGGGATTTGATGTCTACACCTTC. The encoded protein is CASSEGQGFDVYTF.

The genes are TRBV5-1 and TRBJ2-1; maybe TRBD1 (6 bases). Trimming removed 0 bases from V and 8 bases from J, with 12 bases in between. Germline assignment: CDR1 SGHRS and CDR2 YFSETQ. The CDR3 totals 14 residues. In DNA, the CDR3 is TGCGCCAGCAGCTTGGGGACAGTGCCCGATGAGCAGTTCTTC. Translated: CASSLGTVPDEQFF.

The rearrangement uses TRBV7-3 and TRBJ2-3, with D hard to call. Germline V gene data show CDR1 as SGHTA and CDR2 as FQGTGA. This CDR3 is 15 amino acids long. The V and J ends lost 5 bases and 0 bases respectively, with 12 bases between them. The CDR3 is CASSPRLSSTDTQYF. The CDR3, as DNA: TGTGCCAGCAGCCCCAGGTTGTCTAGCACAGATACGCAGTATTTT.

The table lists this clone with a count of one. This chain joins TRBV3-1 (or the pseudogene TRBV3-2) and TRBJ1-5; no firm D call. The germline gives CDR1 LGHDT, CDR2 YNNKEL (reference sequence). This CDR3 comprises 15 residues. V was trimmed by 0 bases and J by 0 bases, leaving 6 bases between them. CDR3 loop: CASSQDTVSNQPQHF. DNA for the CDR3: TGTGCCAGCAGCCAAGATACAGTTAGCAATCAGCCCCAGCATTTT.

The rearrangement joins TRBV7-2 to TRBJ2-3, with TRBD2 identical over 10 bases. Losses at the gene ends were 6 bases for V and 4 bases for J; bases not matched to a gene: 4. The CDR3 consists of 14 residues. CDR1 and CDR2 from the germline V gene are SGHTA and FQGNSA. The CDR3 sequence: CASRPSGSADTQYF. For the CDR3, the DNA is TGTGCCAGCAGACCTAGCGGGAGTGCAGATACGCAGTATTTT.

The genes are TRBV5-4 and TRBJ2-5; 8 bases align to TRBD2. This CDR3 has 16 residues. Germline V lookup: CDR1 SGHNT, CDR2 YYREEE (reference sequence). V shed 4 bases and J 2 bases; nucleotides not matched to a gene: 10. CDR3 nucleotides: TGTGCCAGCAGCCTTAAAACAGCGGGGGTTCAAGAGACCCAGTACTTC. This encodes CASSLKTAGVQETQYF. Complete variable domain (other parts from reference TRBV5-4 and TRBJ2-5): ETGVTQSPTHLIKTRGQQVTLRCSSQSGHNTVSWYQQALGQGPQFIFQYYREEENGRGNFPPRFSGLQFPNYSSELNVNALELDDSALYLCASSLKTAGVQETQYFGPGTRLLVL.

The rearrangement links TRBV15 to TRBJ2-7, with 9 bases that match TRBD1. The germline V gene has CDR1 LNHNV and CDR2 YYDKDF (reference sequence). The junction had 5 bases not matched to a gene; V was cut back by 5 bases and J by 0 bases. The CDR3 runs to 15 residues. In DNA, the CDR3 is TGTGCCACCAGCCGGGGGACAGGGAGCTCCTACGAGCAGTACTTC. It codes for CATSRGTGSSYEQYF.

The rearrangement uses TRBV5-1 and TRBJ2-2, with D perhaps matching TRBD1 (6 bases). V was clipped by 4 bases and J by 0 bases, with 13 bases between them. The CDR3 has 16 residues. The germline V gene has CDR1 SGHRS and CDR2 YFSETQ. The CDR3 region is CASSGGHLANTGELFF. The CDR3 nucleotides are TGCGCCAGCAGCGGGGGACATCTCGCGAACACCGGGGAGCTGTTTTTT.

The CDR3 region has the DNA TGTGCCAGCAGCTTAGGTAGTTCGAACACCGGGGAGCTGTTTTTT. It specifies CASSLGSSNTGELFF. This chain links TRBV11-2 with TRBJ2-2; D remains unclear. CDR1 and CDR2 (germline): SGHAT, FQNNGV. The CDR3 contains 15 residues. V lost 1 base to trimming and J lost 0 bases, with 6 bases between them.

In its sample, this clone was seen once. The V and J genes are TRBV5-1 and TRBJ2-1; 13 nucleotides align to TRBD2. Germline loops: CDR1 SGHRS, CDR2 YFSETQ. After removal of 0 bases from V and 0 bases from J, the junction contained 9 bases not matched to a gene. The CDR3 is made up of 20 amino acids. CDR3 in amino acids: CASSLEGTSGVYRSYNEQFF. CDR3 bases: TGCGCCAGCAGCTTGGAGGGGACTAGCGGGGTTTATCGCTCCTACAATGAGCAGTTCTTC.

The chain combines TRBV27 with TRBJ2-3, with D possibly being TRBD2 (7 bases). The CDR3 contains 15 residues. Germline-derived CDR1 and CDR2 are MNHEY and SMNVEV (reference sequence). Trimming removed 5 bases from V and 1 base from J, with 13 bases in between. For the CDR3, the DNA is TGTGCCAGCAGTCGAGGAGGGGGGGGCACAGATACGCAGTATTTT. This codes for CASSRGGGGTDTQYF.

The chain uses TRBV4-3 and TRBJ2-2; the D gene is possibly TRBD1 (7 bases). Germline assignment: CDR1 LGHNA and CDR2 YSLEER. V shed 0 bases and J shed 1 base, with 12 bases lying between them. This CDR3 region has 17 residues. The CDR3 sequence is CASSQDRQGGNTGELFF. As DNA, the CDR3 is TGCGCCAGCAGCCAAGATCGGCAGGGGGGGAACACCGGGGAGCTGTTTTTT.

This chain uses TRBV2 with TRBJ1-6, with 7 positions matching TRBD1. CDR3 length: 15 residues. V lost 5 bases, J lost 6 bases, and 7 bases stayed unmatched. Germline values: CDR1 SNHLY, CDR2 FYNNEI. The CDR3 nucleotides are TGTGCCAGCAGTCCCACAGGGGTACGTAATTCACCCCTCCACTTT. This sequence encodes CASSPTGVRNSPLHF. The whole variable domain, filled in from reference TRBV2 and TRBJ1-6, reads EPEVTQTPSHQVTQMGQEVILRCVPISNHLYFYWYRQILGQKVEFLVSFYNNEISEKSEIFDDQFSVERPDGSNFTLKIRSTKLEDSAMYFCASSPTGVRNSPLHFGNGTRLTVT.

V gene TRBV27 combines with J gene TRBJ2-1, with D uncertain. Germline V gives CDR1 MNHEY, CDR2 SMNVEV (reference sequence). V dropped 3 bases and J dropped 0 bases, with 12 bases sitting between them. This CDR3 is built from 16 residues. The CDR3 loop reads CASSFLPPSSYNEQFF. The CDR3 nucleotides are TGTGCCAGCAGTTTTTTACCTCCGAGCTCCTACAATGAGCAGTTCTTC.

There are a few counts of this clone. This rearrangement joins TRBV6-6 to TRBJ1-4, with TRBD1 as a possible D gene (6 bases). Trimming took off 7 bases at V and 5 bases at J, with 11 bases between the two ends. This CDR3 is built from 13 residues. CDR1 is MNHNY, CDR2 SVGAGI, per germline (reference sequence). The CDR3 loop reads CASTDSHNEKLFF. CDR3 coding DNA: TGTGCCAGCACGGACAGCCACAATGAAAAACTGTTTTTT.

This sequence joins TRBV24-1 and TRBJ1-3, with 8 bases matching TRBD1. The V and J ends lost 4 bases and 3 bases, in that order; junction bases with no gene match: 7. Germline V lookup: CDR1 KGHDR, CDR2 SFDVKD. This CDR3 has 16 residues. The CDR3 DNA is TGTGCCACCAGTGACCCGACAGGGGTAGGTGGAAACACCATATATTTT. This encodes CATSDPTGVGGNTIYF.

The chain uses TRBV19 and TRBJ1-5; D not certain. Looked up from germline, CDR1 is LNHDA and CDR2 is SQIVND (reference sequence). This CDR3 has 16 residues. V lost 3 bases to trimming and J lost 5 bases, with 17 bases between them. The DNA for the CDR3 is TGTGCCAGTAGTATCACCCTGACGGAGTTCGATCAGCCCCAGCATTTT. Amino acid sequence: CASSITLTEFDQPQHF.

CDR3 protein: CASSTGTGTQETQYF. The CDR3 bases are TGTGCCAGCAGCACCGGGACAGGGACCCAAGAGACCCAGTACTTC. The V call is TRBV11-3, the J call TRBJ2-5; 9 positions agree with TRBD1. The CDR3 has 15 amino acids. Looked up from germline, CDR1 is SGHNT and CDR2 is YENEEA. V dropped 5 bases and J dropped 1; count of bases not matched to a gene: 5.

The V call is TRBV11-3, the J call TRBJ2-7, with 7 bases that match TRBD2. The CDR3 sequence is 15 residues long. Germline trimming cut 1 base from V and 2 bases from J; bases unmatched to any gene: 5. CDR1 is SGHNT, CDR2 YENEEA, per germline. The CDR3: CASSLGGSFPYEQYF. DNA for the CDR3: TGTGCCAGCAGCTTAGGCGGGAGTTTTCCCTACGAGCAGTACTTC.

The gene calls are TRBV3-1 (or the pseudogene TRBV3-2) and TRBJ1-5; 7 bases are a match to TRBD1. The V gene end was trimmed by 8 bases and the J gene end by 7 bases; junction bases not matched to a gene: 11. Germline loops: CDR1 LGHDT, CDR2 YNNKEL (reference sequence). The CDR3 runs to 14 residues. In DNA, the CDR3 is TGTGCCAGCGGCTTGACAGGGCAGAGCCAGCCCCAGCATTTT. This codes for CASGLTGQSQPQHF.

CDR3 amino acids: CASSLVVLGDTQYF. CDR3 DNA: TGTGCCAGCAGCTTAGTCGTTCTCGGAGATACGCAGTATTTT. The chain carries TRBV7-2 and TRBJ2-3; D ambiguous. This CDR3 has 14 amino acids. CDR1 SGHTA and CDR2 FQGNSA come from the germline V gene. V dropped 1 base and J dropped 5 bases, with 10 bases sitting between them.